The rows below give T cell receptor beta chains drawn from one sample of a study of blood T cell repertoires in COVID-19. The assay was immunoSEQ multiplex PCR, and TCRdb's table has in-frame clones only and misses some. The repertoire holds hundreds of thousands of clones, with roughly 90% as singletons. What was sequenced was peripheral blood. The receptor set was obtained from a woman in her twenties or thirties with acute or convalescent COVID-19. CDR3s include the opening cysteine and the closing phenylalanine or tryptophan. Each record gives: CDR3 length, J gene, clone size, D gene, V gene, CDR3 protein, CDR3 DNA. D genes are given only for firm matches. Only part of the rows carry a size: once, few, many, or a class if the clone is expanded.

17,TRBJ2-2,.,TRBD1,TRBV7-3,CASSLMVTGENTGELFF,TGTGCCAGCAGCTTAATGGTGACAGGGGAAAACACCGGGGAGCTGTTTTTT
17,TRBJ2-4,.,TRBD1,TRBV6-4,CASSDSGGLLAKNIQYF,TGTGCCAGCAGTGACTCAGGGGGCCTGTTAGCCAAAAACATTCAGTACTTC
14,TRBJ2-5,.,.,TRBV19,CASRTEPSQETQYF,TGTGCCAGTCGAACAGAGCCCTCCCAAGAGACCCAGTACTTC
15,TRBJ1-2,.,.,TRBV7-2,CASSLDTGDRGGYTF,TGTGCCAGCAGCTTAGACACGGGGGACCGGGGTGGCTACACCTTC
12,TRBJ2-3,.,.,TRBV5-1,CASSDYTDTQYF,TGCGCCAGCAGCGACTACACAGATACGCAGTATTTT
14,TRBJ2-1,.,.,TRBV14,CASSYLLGGNEQFF,TGTGCCAGCAGCTACCTCCTAGGGGGCAATGAGCAGTTCTTC
13,TRBJ2-5,few,.,TRBV5-4,CASSLRTPETQYF,TGTGCCAGCAGCTTGCGGACACCAGAGACCCAGTACTTC
13,TRBJ1-1,.,.,TRBV5-6,CASSSTGNTEAFF,TGTGCCAGCAGCTCGACAGGGAACACTGAAGCTTTCTTT
15,TRBJ2-4,.,TRBD1,TRBV30,CAWIDRGLAKNIQYF,TGTGCCTGGATTGACAGGGGATTAGCCAAAAACATTCAGTACTTC
14,TRBJ1-2,.,TRBD1,TRBV28,CASSLSTGGYGYTF,TGTGCCAGCAGTTTATCGACAGGGGGCTATGGCTACACCTTC
16,TRBJ2-6,.,.,TRBV30,CAWDLTGLSGANVLTF,TGTGCCTGGGACTTGACAGGCCTCTCTGGGGCCAACGTCCTGACTTTC
14,TRBJ2-3,.,.,TRBV7-3,CASSLAPSTDTQYF,TGTGCCAGCAGCTTGGCACCCAGCACAGATACGCAGTATTTT
13,TRBJ1-2,.,TRBD1,TRBV29-1,CSVAGTGGYGYTF,TGCAGCGTTGCCGGGACAGGGGGGTATGGCTACACCTTC
13,TRBJ2-5,.,.,TRBV10-1,CASSAARGETQYF,TGCGCCAGCAGCGCGGCCAGGGGAGAGACCCAGTACTTC
17,TRBJ2-5,.,TRBD1,TRBV9,CASSTYSRTGWEETQYF,TGTGCCAGCAGCACGTATAGCAGGACAGGGTGGGAAGAGACCCAGTACTTC
18,TRBJ1-3,few,TRBD1,TRBV5-4,CASSLGARGPNSGNTIYF,TGTGCCAGCAGCTTGGGGGCCAGGGGGCCGAACTCTGGAAACACCATATATTTT
15,TRBJ1-1,.,.,TRBV24-1,CATSDRGQDPFEAFF,TGTGCCACCAGTGACAGAGGACAAGACCCTTTTGAAGCTTTCTTT
14,TRBJ2-5,.,TRBD1,TRBV5-1,CASSVGTGKETQYF,TGCGCCAGCAGCGTAGGGACAGGGAAAGAGACCCAGTACTTC
15,TRBJ1-2,.,TRBD1,TRBV15,CATSIRQGAIEGYTF,TGTGCCACCAGCATAAGACAGGGGGCGATTGAGGGCTACACCTTC
13,TRBJ2-7,.,.,TRBV13,CASSLGSRYEQYF,TGTGCCAGCAGCCTCGGTTCGCGGTACGAGCAGTACTTC
13,TRBJ2-5,.,.,TRBV10-3,CAISNSNQETQYF,TGTGCCATCAGTAACAGCAACCAAGAGACCCAGTACTTC
16,TRBJ2-5,.,TRBD2,TRBV9,CASSDPSGGGQETQYF,TGTGCCAGCAGCGATCCTAGCGGGGGGGGGCAAGAGACCCAGTACTTC